A single sample is the source of the 26 T cell receptor beta chains below, sequenced in a study of T cell responses to AZD1222 COVID-19 vaccine. Libraries were prepared by immunoSEQ multiplex PCR; TCRdb keeps only in-frame clonotypes and omits some of them. This sample has around 99,000 clones, with more than 70% found just once. The sequenced sample was peripheral blood, obtained on day 0 of AZD1222 vaccination. Receptors originate from an adult in good health.

The genes are TRBV11-2 and TRBJ1-5, with D unresolved. Germline values: CDR1 SGHAT, CDR2 FQNNGV. This CDR3 is built from 15 residues. V was pared by 0 bases and J by 3 bases, with 9 bases between. The CDR3 nucleotides read TGTGCCAGCAGCTTAGATCGGACTCTCAATCAGCCCCAGCATTTT. Translating gives CASSLDRTLNQPQHF.

V usage is TRBV6-1 and J usage is TRBJ2-7; D not certain. V was pared by 3 bases and J by 0 bases, with 6 bases between. The CDR3 runs to 13 residues. Germline CDR1 MNHNS, CDR2 SASEGT. The CDR3 region has the DNA TGTGCCAGCAGTGAGCAGCGCTCCTACGAGCAGTACTTC. This translates into CASSEQRSYEQYF.

The gene calls are TRBV5-6 and TRBJ1-5; possibly TRBD1 for D (5 bases). The CDR3 consists of 16 residues. Per germline, CDR1 SGHDT and CDR2 YYEEEE. V was clipped by 1 base and J by 5 bases, with 16 bases between them. The CDR3 DNA sequence: TGTGCCAGCAGCTTGTACCCCGGGACGGACGATCAGCCCCAGCATTTT. It is translated as CASSLYPGTDDQPQHF.

CDR3 in DNA: TGCGCCAGCAGCGCTACAGGGGACTTAGCCAAAAACATTCAGTACTTC. Translation gives CASSATGDLAKNIQYF. The chain links TRBV5-1 to TRBJ2-4; perhaps TRBD1 as D (7 bases). The ends were cut back, 4 bases at V and 0 bases at J, with 14 bases in the middle. The CDR3 totals 16 residues. Germline CDR1 reads SGHRS; CDR2 reads YFSETQ.

The chain carries TRBV2 and TRBJ2-3; TRBD1 matches 9 bases. Germline CDR1 is SNHLY and CDR2 is FYNNEI. CDR3 size: 18 residues. V was clipped by 7 bases and J by 2 bases; unmatched bases: 16. The CDR3 region is CASTPLLGDRGDTDTQYF. Written as DNA, the CDR3 is TGTGCCAGCACCCCTTTATTAGGCGACAGGGGGGACACAGATACGCAGTATTTT.

J is TRBJ2-2 and V is TRBV7-2; D gene uncertain. The germline V and J ends were trimmed by 1 base and 1 base, with 7 bases remaining between them. The CDR3 extends over 15 amino acids. Germline CDR1 and CDR2: SGHTA and FQGNSA. The DNA of the CDR3 is TGTGCCAGCAGCTTAGTGTTGGGGAACACCGGGGAGCTGTTTTTT. This encodes CASSLVLGNTGELFF.

The chain uses TRBV30 and TRBJ2-5, with D possibly being TRBD2 (7 bases). V was trimmed by 2 bases and J by 2 bases, leaving 12 bases between them. This CDR3 comprises 14 residues. Germline assignment: CDR1 GTSNPN and CDR2 SVGIG (reference sequence). CDR3 in amino acids: CAWSRGRGQETQYF. The CDR3 DNA reads TGTGCCTGGAGTCGGGGGCGGGGGCAAGAGACCCAGTACTTC.

V is TRBV19 and J is TRBJ2-4; D possibly corresponds to TRBD1 (6 bases). CDR1 LNHDA and CDR2 SQIVND come from the germline V gene (reference sequence). V lost 7 bases and J lost 6, with 16 bases in between. This CDR3 contains 14 residues. CDR3 bases: TGTGCCAGTATCCAGCCAGGGGAAAGAAACATTCAGTACTTC. This codes for CASIQPGERNIQYF.

The V and J genes are TRBV5-4 and TRBJ1-2, with D possibly matching TRBD1 (6 bases). This CDR3 contains 14 residues. V dropped 3 bases and J dropped 2 bases, with 11 bases sitting between them. Germline CDR1 SGHNT, CDR2 YYREEE (reference sequence). The CDR3 protein is CASSSHRENYGYTF. The CDR3 DNA reads TGTGCCAGCAGCTCCCACAGGGAAAACTATGGCTACACCTTC.

CDR3 bases: TGTGCCAGCAGCTTTGCCCCCCGTACTCCTTCGGAAGGCTACACCTTC. This sequence encodes CASSFAPRTPSEGYTF. The chain combines TRBV11-2 with TRBJ1-2; D unresolved. CDR3 length: 16 residues. The germline V and J ends were trimmed by 3 bases and 8 bases, with 22 bases remaining between them. CDR1 is SGHAT, CDR2 FQNNGV, per germline.

The chain employs TRBV7-9 and TRBJ2-3; D possibly uses TRBD1 or TRBD2 (5 bases each). From germline, CDR1 is SEHNR and CDR2 FQNEAQ (reference sequence). The germline V and J ends were trimmed by 6 bases and 3 bases, with 19 bases remaining between them. The CDR3 contains 16 residues. DNA of the CDR3: TGTGCCAGCAGTCGGTTTGGGGGTCTGGGGACAGATACGCAGTATTTT. It encodes CASSRFGGLGTDTQYF.

The chain couples TRBV6-4 to TRBJ2-1; 9 nucleotides align to TRBD1. CDR3 length: 24 residues. Losses at the gene ends were 4 bases for V and 0 bases for J; bases not matched to a gene: 28. Germline V gene lookup returns CDR1 MRHNA and CDR2 SNTAGT. The CDR3 is CASSVSGTGTYNVWMGSSYNEQFF. The CDR3 nucleotides read TGTGCCAGCAGTGTCTCCGGGACAGGGACGTACAATGTTTGGATGGGGAGCTCCTACAATGAGCAGTTCTTC.

V is TRBV7-8 and J is TRBJ1-4; no clear D. Germline V gene data show CDR1 as SGHVS and CDR2 as FQNEAQ. The CDR3 consists of 15 residues. V gave up 1 base and J gave up 4 bases, with 10 bases separating them. The CDR3 sequence: CASSLVHGVNEKLFF. The CDR3 DNA reads TGTGCCAGCAGCTTAGTTCACGGGGTTAATGAAAAACTGTTTTTT.

The rearrangement links TRBV5-1 to TRBJ2-2; D unresolved. The CDR3 runs 12 residues. Germline CDR1 reads SGHRS; CDR2 reads YFSETQ. Trimming removed 7 bases from V and 5 bases from J, with 9 bases in between. For the CDR3, the DNA is TGCGCCAGCCTGGGTATAACCGGGGAGCTGTTTTTT. Its translation: CASLGITGELFF.

The chain recombines TRBV30 with TRBJ1-3; tentatively, D is TRBD1 (6 bases). The CDR3 totals 13 residues. Germline CDR1 and CDR2: GTSNPN and SVGIG (reference sequence). Trimming removed 3 bases from V and 9 bases from J, with 15 bases in between. The CDR3 is CAWSALWGATIYF. The CDR3 DNA reads TGTGCCTGGAGCGCCCTCTGGGGGGCCACCATATATTTT.

This chain links TRBV6-5 with TRBJ2-1; 14 bases are shared with TRBD2. Germline loops: CDR1 MNHEY, CDR2 SVGAGI. The CDR3 extends over 14 amino acids. The V segment lost 5 bases and the J segment 9 bases; nucleotides outside the gene matches: 3. The CDR3 DNA reads TGTGCCAGCAGTAGACTAGCGGGAGGGAGTGAGCAGTTCTTC. Amino acid sequence: CASSRLAGGSEQFF.

This clone was seen more than once but under ten times. This chain links TRBV9 with TRBJ2-7; D is uncertain. The V end was cut by 0 bases, the J end by 0 bases, with 7 bases between. The germline gives CDR1 SGDLS, CDR2 YYNGEE. The CDR3 loop spans 14 amino acids. The CDR3 sequence is CASSVAASSYEQYF. CDR3 in DNA: TGTGCCAGCAGCGTAGCCGCCAGCTCCTACGAGCAGTACTTC.

This clone was detected once. The chain couples TRBV9 to TRBJ2-2; D ambiguous. Germline CDR1 reads SGDLS; CDR2 reads YYNGEE. CDR3 length: 13 residues. With 1 base removed from V and 5 bases from J, the gap between germline ends came to 6 bases. This chain's CDR3 is CASSVSSTGELFF. The DNA for the CDR3 is TGTGCCAGCAGCGTATCGAGTACCGGGGAGCTGTTTTTT.

The chain carries TRBV11-2 and TRBJ1-1; the D is unclear. Deletions cut 6 bases from V and 6 bases from J, with 17 bases between. The CDR3 runs 14 residues. Germline CDR1 SGHAT, CDR2 FQNNGV. CDR3 region: CASRLSFPDAEAFF. DNA of the CDR3: TGTGCCAGCAGGCTTAGTTTCCCGGACGCTGAAGCTTTCTTT.

V gene TRBV7-9 combines with J gene TRBJ1-1; no clear D. Germline CDR1 is SEHNR and CDR2 is FQNEAQ (reference sequence). Deletions cut 0 bases from V and 7 bases from J, with 0 bases between. This CDR3 has 10 amino acids. CDR3 loop: CASSLAEAFF. The DNA of the CDR3 is TGTGCCAGCAGCTTAGCTGAAGCTTTCTTT.

The V call is TRBV25-1, the J call TRBJ2-6; 7 bases are shared with TRBD1. Per the germline V gene, CDR1 is MGHDK and CDR2 is SYGVNS. J was trimmed by 4 bases and V by 10 bases; bases with no gene match: 10. The CDR3 loop spans 15 amino acids. The CDR3 loop reads CATSPTGPGANVLTF. CDR3 nucleotide sequence: TGTGCCACCTCACCGACAGGGCCAGGGGCCAACGTCCTGACTTTC.

The genes are TRBV19 and TRBJ2-1; D may be TRBD1 (6 bases). V lost 9 bases, J lost 9 bases, and 15 bases lay in between. This CDR3 region has 12 residues. The germline CDR1 and CDR2 sequences are LNHDA and SQIVND (reference sequence). CDR3 coding DNA: TGTGCCAGCAGACTTGGGACACCTGAGCAGTTCTTC. Translation gives CASRLGTPEQFF.

The chain links TRBV5-1 to TRBJ1-6; D is unclear. V lost 1 base and J 8 bases, leaving 13 bases between the germline ends. Germline V gives CDR1 SGHRS, CDR2 YFSETQ. The CDR3 is 15 amino acids. The CDR3 here is CASSLHTLVDSPLHF. CDR3 coding DNA: TGCGCCAGCAGCTTGCACACCCTGGTGGATTCACCCCTCCACTTT.

This clone was counted between two and nine times. The J gene is TRBJ2-2, the V gene TRBV6-6, with 11 bases that match TRBD1. The ends lost 5 bases at V and 2 bases at J; junction bases unmatched: 7. The CDR3 loop spans 17 amino acids. From germline, CDR1 is MNHNY and CDR2 SVGAGI (reference sequence). CDR3 coding DNA: TGTGCCAGCAGTCCTTGGGACAGGGGGACTAACACCGGGGAGCTGTTTTTT. Its protein is CASSPWDRGTNTGELFF.

V gene TRBV9 combines with J gene TRBJ1-5; D might be TRBD1 (5 bases). The length of the CDR3 is 16 residues. In germline, CDR1 is SGDLS, CDR2 YYNGEE. V shed 7 bases and J shed 0 bases, with 17 bases lying between them. This chain's CDR3 is CASGGGAGYSNQPQHF. The CDR3 bases are TGTGCCAGCGGAGGAGGGGCGGGGTATAGCAATCAGCCCCAGCATTTT.

In its sample, this clone was seen a few times. The CDR3 DNA reads as TGTGCCAGCAGCCGCCCGGGAGTGGGCTTTGAAGCTTTCTTT. Translated: CASSRPGVGFEAFF. The chain joins TRBV7-3 to TRBJ1-1, with D unresolved. The CDR3 is 14 amino acids. The germline V gene has CDR1 SGHTA and CDR2 FQGTGA. The V and J ends lost 5 bases and 7 bases respectively, with 17 bases between them.